This TCR beta chain was sequenced in a study of identical twins. Each donor was a healthy Caucasian. One entry per CDR3 protein results from TCRdb running MiXCR on the 5' RACE reads. The table shows more than 1.5 million distinct CDR3 sequences, with about 32% occurring only once. The CDR3 runs to 16 residues. CDR1 and CDR2 (germline): DFQATT, SNEGSKA (reference sequence). Trimming removed 1 base from V and 4 bases from J; junction bases left unmatched: 11. Specimen: cord blood. The receptor comes from a newborn girl in good health. V gene TRBV20-1 combines with J gene TRBJ2-5; 8 positions agree with TRBD2. This chain's CDR3 is CSARVLLGRAGETQYF. Here the CDR3 DNA reads TGCAGTGCTAGAGTCCTGCTCGGGAGGGCCGGAGAGACCCAGTACTTC.